The TCR beta chain under discussion was sequenced for a study of cytomegalovirus exposure and HLA in healthy donors. Study-level findings and limits: Approximately 18,000 TCR beta sequences were associated with HLA alleles at 0.05 false discovery rate in a later analysis. Testing in vitro showed a few CMV-associated chains specific for CMV antigens. Across donors, sequencing depth was assumed by presence/absence analyses to be roughly uniform. What was likely a sequencing artifact was a cluster of highly shared sequence variants.

A word on this clone: Its antigen remains unidentified.

60 Vbeta and 13 Jbeta primers were used in PCR. Generated by immunoSEQ multiplex PCR, the TCRdb table keeps only in-frame clones and is missing some. Among some 180,000 clones listed, roughly three quarters were seen once. Sequencing was performed on PBMCs. The receptor's source is a male donor in good health and CMV-seronegative.

The CDR3 DNA reads as TGTGCCTGGAGCGGGAGTGCGACAGATACGCAGTATTTT. This codes for CAWSGSATDTQYF. The V gene is TRBV30, the J gene TRBJ2-3, with TRBD2 as a possible D gene (6 bases). CDR3 length: 13 residues. CDR1 GTSNPN and CDR2 SVGIG come from the germline V gene (reference sequence). V lost 3 bases to trimming and J lost 3 bases, with 10 bases between them.